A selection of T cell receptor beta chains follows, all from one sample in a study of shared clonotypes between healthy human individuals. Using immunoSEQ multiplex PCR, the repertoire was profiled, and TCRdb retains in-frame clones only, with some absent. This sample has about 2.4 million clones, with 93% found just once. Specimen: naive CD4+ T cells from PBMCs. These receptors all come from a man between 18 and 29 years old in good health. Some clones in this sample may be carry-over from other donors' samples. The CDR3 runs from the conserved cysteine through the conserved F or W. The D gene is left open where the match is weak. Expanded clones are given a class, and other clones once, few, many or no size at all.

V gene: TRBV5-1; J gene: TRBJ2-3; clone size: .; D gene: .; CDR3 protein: CASTPPGGTDTQYF; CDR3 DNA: TGCGCCAGCACCCCGCCCGGGGGCACAGATACGCAGTATTTT
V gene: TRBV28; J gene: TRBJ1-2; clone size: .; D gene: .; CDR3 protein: CASSLGGTGNYGYTF; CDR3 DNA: TGTGCCAGCAGTTTAGGGGGGACGGGGAACTATGGCTACACCTTC
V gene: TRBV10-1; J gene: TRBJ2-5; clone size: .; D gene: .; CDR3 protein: CASSESGGRETQYF; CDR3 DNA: TGCGCCAGCAGTGAGTCAGGGGGACGGGAGACCCAGTACTTC
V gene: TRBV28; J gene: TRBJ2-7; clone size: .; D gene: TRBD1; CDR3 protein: CASSPSLGQGLDEQYF; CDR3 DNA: TGTGCCAGCAGCCCTAGCCTCGGACAGGGTCTCGACGAGCAGTACTTC
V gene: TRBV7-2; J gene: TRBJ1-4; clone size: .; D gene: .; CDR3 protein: CASSLLGQGSNEKLFF; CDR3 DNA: TGTGCCAGCAGCCTCCTAGGGCAGGGCTCTAATGAAAAACTGTTTTTT
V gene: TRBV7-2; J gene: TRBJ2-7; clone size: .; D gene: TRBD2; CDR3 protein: CASSHSGLAGTSYEQYF; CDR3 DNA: TGTGCCAGCAGCCATAGTGGACTAGCGGGAACCTCCTACGAGCAGTACTTC
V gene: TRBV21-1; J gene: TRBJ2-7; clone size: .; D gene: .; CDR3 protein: CASSKGGTVPYEQYF; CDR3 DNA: TGTGCCAGCAGCAAAGGGGGGACAGTCCCCTACGAGCAGTACTTC
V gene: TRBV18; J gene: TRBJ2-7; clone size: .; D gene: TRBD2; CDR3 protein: CASSPGGRLIYEQYF; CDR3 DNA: TGTGCCAGCTCACCTGGCGGGAGACTTATTTACGAGCAGTACTTC
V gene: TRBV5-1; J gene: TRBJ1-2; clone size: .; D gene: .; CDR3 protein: CASSLGGQGAYGYTF; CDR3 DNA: TGCGCCAGCAGCTTGGGGGGACAAGGGGCCTATGGCTACACCTTC
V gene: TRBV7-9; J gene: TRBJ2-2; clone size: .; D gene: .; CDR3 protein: CASSSWTDTGELFF; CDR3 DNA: TGTGCCAGCAGCTCATGGACAGACACCGGGGAGCTGTTTTTT
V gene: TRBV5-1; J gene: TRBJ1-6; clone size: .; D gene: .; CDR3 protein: CASSLEGVSYNSPLHF; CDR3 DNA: TGCGCCAGCAGCTTGGAGGGGGTCTCCTATAATTCACCCCTCCACTTT
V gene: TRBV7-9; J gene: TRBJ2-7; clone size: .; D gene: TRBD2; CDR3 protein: CASSLASGSLYEQYF; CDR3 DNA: TGTGCCAGCAGCTTAGCTAGCGGGAGTCTCTACGAGCAGTACTTC
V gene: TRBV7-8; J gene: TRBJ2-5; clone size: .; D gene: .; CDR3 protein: CASSLVSGTLTAGTQYF; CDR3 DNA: TGTGCCAGCAGCTTAGTTTCTGGGACCCTCACGGCAGGGACCCAGTACTTC
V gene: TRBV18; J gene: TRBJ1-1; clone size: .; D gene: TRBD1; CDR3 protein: CASSPPDRAFTEAFF; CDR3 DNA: TGTGCCAGCTCACCCCCGGACAGGGCTTTTACTGAAGCTTTCTTT
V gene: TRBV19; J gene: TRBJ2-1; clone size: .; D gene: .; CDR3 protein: CASSIDAIYRSYNEQFF; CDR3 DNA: TGTGCCAGTAGTATAGATGCAATTTATCGCTCCTACAATGAGCAGTTCTTC
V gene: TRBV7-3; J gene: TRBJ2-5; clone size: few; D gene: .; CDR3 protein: CASSSGGTQYF; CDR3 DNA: TGTGCCAGCAGCTCCGGGGGGACCCAGTACTTC
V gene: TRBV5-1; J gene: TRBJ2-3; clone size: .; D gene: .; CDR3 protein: CASSLVEAIATQYF; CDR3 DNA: TGCGCCAGCAGCTTGGTAGAGGCGATCGCTACGCAGTATTTT
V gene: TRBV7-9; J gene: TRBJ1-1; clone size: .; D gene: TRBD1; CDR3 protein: CASSGRDRVITEAFF; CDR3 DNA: TGTGCCAGCAGCGGCCGGGACAGGGTGATAACTGAAGCTTTCTTT
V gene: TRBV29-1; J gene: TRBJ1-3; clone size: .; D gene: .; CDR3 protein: CSATPGYSGNTIYF; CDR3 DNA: TGCAGCGCCACACCAGGGTACTCTGGAAACACCATATATTTT
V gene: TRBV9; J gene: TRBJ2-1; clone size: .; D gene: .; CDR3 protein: CASSVENRPNEQFF; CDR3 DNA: TGTGCCAGCAGCGTAGAGAACAGGCCCAATGAGCAGTTCTTC
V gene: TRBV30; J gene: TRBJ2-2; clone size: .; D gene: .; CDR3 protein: CAWSDRRAPTGELFF; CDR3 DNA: TGTGCCTGGAGTGACAGGAGGGCCCCCACCGGGGAGCTGTTTTTT
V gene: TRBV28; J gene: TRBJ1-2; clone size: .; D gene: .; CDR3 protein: CASSLFRPTGGYGYTF; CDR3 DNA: TGTGCCAGCAGTTTATTTCGGCCCACAGGAGGCTATGGCTACACCTTC
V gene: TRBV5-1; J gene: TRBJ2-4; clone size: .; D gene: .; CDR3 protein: CASQSELAKNIQYF; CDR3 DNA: TGCGCCAGTCAATCAGAATTAGCCAAAAACATTCAGTACTTC
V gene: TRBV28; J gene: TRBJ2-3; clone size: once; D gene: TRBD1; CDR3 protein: CASRSRDRVTDTQYF; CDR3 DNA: TGTGCCAGCAGGTCTCGGGACAGGGTAACAGATACGCAGTATTTT
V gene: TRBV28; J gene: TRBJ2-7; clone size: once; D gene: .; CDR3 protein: CASSLSGQVGFSYEQYF; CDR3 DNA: TGTGCCAGCAGTTTGTCAGGGCAGGTGGGCTTTTCCTACGAGCAGTACTTC
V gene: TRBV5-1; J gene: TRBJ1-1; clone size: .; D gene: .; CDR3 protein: CASSLRGLDTGAFF; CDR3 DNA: TGCGCCAGCAGCTTGAGGGGGTTGGACACTGGAGCTTTCTTT
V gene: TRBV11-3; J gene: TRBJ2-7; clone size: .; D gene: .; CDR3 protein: CASSLVLGGAPSYEQYF; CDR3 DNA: TGTGCCAGCAGCTTAGTCCTTGGAGGGGCCCCAAGCTACGAGCAGTACTTC
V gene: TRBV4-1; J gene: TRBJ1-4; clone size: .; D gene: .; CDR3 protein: CASSLSISANEKLFF; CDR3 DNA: TGCGCCAGCAGCCTATCAATCAGTGCAAATGAAAAACTGTTTTTT